The present T cell receptor (beta chain) was sequenced within a study of tumor-infiltrating lymphocytes in primary liver carcinoma. At the level of the study: Tumors measured roughly 4.2 to 10 cm and were stage T1-T3 N0M0.

Extraction of RNA together with DNA used roughly 20-33 mg of unsorted bulk tissue. There were only treatment-naive patients, all with chronic HBV infection. As for this clonotype: A much larger clonotype is one base distant, so this may be a read error.

The CDR3 extends over 14 amino acids. Starting from approximately 470 ng of total RNA, TCR beta cDNA was produced with a primer in the constant region. Amplification in three nested multiplex PCR rounds with slightly modified ARM-PCR gave rise to TCR beta libraries. TRBV1-TRBV30 forward primers and a C-beta reverse primer were used in the first two PCR rounds, which each ran for about 10 cycles. From the multiplex PCR reads, TCRdb called clonotypes with MiXCR, one entry per CDR3 protein. Here the sample spans 95,000 to 150,000 distinct CDR3 sequences, 55% to 75% being singletons. Sequencing was done on a sample of liver tumor tissue from sampling region 3. As for subset: tumor region T3, left-lateral pole. The chain uses TRBV12-3 or TRBV12-4 and TRBJ1-4; D is uncertain. The origin of this receptor is a woman between 55 and 75 years old with primary liver carcinoma and hepatitis B virus infection. CDR3 protein: CAGSPRRTNEKLFF. The CDR3 DNA reads TGTGCCGGCAGTCCGAGGAGGACTAATGAAAAACTGTTTTTT.